One sample yielded the 10 T cell receptor beta chains listed below, sequenced in a study of response to subunit inactivated influenza vaccine. Each CDR3 protein is one row after TCRdb ran MiXCR on the RT-PCR reads. The sample gives hundreds of thousands of distinct CDR3 sequences, around 18% of which show up once; about 11% is in the top ten. Sequencing was performed on PBMCs from blood, taken approximately 5 days after vaccination. The receptors stem from a man aged 50 or older who received an inactivated influenza vaccine.

J is TRBJ2-1 and V is TRBV7-2; either TRBD1 or TRBD2 may fit D (5 bases each). V lost 1 base and J lost 7, with 17 bases in between. Germline V gene sequence: CDR1 SGHTA, CDR2 FQGNSA. CDR3 size: 16 residues. The CDR3 DNA reads TGTGCCAGCAGCTTAGTCGGAGGCAGGGATGGAAATGAGCAGTTCTTC. This gives the protein CASSLVGGRDGNEQFF.

The gene calls are TRBV12-3 or TRBV12-4 and TRBJ2-7; 10 bases are shared with TRBD1. J lost 5 bases, V lost 5 bases, and 6 bases had no gene match. The CDR3 runs to 14 residues. The CDR3 spells CASSPGTGVHEQYF. The CDR3 coding sequence is TGTGCCAGCAGTCCAGGGACAGGGGTCCACGAGCAGTACTTC.

The rearrangement links TRBV28 to TRBJ2-7; 10 bases align to TRBD1. The CDR3 length is 17 residues. V lost 4 bases and J lost 4; bases outside the gene matches: 13. The V gene's germline CDR1 is MDHEN and CDR2 SYDVKM. Here the CDR3 reads CASSWIGTGAMRYEQYF. The CDR3 DNA sequence: TGTGCCAGCAGTTGGATCGGGACAGGGGCCATGAGGTACGAGCAGTACTTC.

This clonotype was counted ten times or more. The chain links TRBV4-2 to TRBJ2-2; 8 nucleotides match TRBD1. J lost 7 bases, V lost 4 bases, and 14 bases had no gene match. This CDR3 comprises 17 residues. Germline loops: CDR1 LGHNA, CDR2 YNFKEQ. The CDR3 region has the DNA TGTGCCAGCAGCCTAATGCCGGGACAGGCGACTGGCGGGGAGCTGTTTTTT. Amino acid sequence: CASSLMPGQATGGELFF.

The gene calls are TRBV4-3 and TRBJ2-1; TRBD2 agrees at 12 bases. V was clipped by 0 bases and J by 0 bases; unmatched bases: 6. Germline CDR1 LGHNA, CDR2 YSLEER. This CDR3 is 19 amino acids long. In nucleotides, the CDR3 is TGCGCCAGCAGCCAAGATCCGGGACTAGCGGGCGCCTCCTACAATGAGCAGTTCTTC. Translating gives CASSQDPGLAGASYNEQFF.

This clonotype has only one observation. The rearrangement links TRBV5-1 to TRBJ2-5; no clear D. CDR1 and CDR2 (germline): SGHRS, YFSETQ. The ends were cut back, 0 bases at V and 7 bases at J, with 4 bases in the middle. The CDR3 runs to 11 residues. The CDR3 is CASSLGRTQYF. The CDR3 region has the DNA TGCGCCAGCAGCTTGGGCCGGACCCAGTACTTC.

This clonotype has a handful of counts. V is TRBV9 and J is TRBJ1-1; TRBD1 matches at 8 bases. This CDR3 has 18 amino acids. J lost 0 bases, V lost 4 bases, and 14 bases had no gene match. Germline lookup yields CDR1 SGDLS and CDR2 YYNGEE. In DNA, the CDR3 is TGTGCCAGCAGCCGTACAACTGGACAGGGTTGGGTGAACACTGAAGCTTTCTTT. Amino acids: CASSRTTGQGWVNTEAFF.

The chain combines TRBV9 with TRBJ2-1, with D perhaps TRBD2 (6 bases). This CDR3 has 15 amino acids. Trimming removed 0 bases at V and 2 bases at J, with 9 bases between. From germline, CDR1 is SGDLS and CDR2 YYNGEE. CDR3 in DNA: TGTGCCAGCAGCGTAGCCGCGGGGCCCTACAATGAGCAGTTCTTC. Residues: CASSVAAGPYNEQFF.

A few counts support this clonotype. J is TRBJ2-6 and V is TRBV24-1; tentative D call: TRBD1 (6 bases). Trimming stripped 5 bases from V and 1 base from J, with 8 bases between. This CDR3 contains 15 residues. Germline V gene sequence: CDR1 KGHDR, CDR2 SFDVKD. This CDR3 reads CATSAGTSGANVLTF. CDR3 DNA: TGTGCCACCAGTGCCGGGACATCTGGGGCCAACGTCCTGACTTTC.

This chain joins TRBV7-9 and TRBJ1-6, with 7 nucleotides matching TRBD1. This CDR3 is 15 amino acids long. The junction had 4 bases not matched to a gene; V was cut back by 0 bases and J by 8 bases. CDR1 and CDR2 from the germline V gene are SEHNR and FQNEAQ (reference sequence). CDR3 protein: CASSLATGVDSPLHF. CDR3 bases: TGTGCCAGCAGCTTAGCTACAGGGGTGGATTCACCCCTCCACTTT.